This passage covers 9 T cell receptor beta chains from one sample sequenced in a study of human T cells and chemical hapten exposure. The time point is: patch test 2, 6 weeks after DPC sensitization. Indicated treatment: therapeutic diphenylcyclopropenone sensitization with weekly scalp DPC. TCRdb redid the calling of the RACE reads with MiXCR, one entry per CDR3 protein. Of over 70,000 distinct CDR3 sequences in the sample, about 8.5% were seen once. Sequencing used whole blood, obtained in connection with sensitization to the hapten diphenylcyclopropenone (DPC). The origin of the receptors is a woman between 45 and 65 years old with alopecia areata. Some clones in this sample may be carry-over from other donors' samples.

The table lists this clonotype with a few counts. V usage is TRBV12-3 or TRBV12-4 and J usage is TRBJ2-3; TRBD2 matches at 12 bases. Losses at the gene ends were 5 bases for V and 8 bases for J; bases not matched to a gene: 11. This CDR3 region has 16 residues. The CDR3 DNA is TGTGCCAGCAGTATCGGACTAGCGGGGTGGGGGGGTACGCAGTATTTT. Its translation: CASSIGLAGWGGTQYF.

This clonotype occurred a few times. The genes are TRBV28 and TRBJ1-1, with 7 bases aligning to TRBD1. The V gene's germline CDR1 is MDHEN and CDR2 SYDVKM. This CDR3 has 17 residues. V shed 8 bases and J 0 bases; nucleotides not matched to a gene: 15. The CDR3 DNA is TGTGCCAGCCACGGGACAGTCTCCAGGGGGATGAACACTGAAGCTTTCTTT. Translated, it gives CASHGTVSRGMNTEAFF.

The chain recombines TRBV6-2 or TRBV6-3 with TRBJ1-1, with TRBD1 identical over 8 bases. The CDR3 loop spans 13 amino acids. The germline V gene has CDR1 MNHEY and CDR2 SVGEGT. Losses at the gene ends were 7 bases for V and 4 bases for J; bases not matched to a gene: 5. Here the CDR3 DNA reads TGTGCCAGCACCTGGACAGGGAGCACTGAAGCTTTCTTT. Residues: CASTWTGSTEAFF.

This clonotype came up many times. The rearrangement joins TRBV30 to TRBJ1-1; D might be TRBD1 (5 bases). V shed 3 bases and J shed 0 bases, with 8 bases lying between them. From germline, CDR1 is GTSNPN and CDR2 SVGIG (reference sequence). The CDR3 extends over 13 amino acids. CDR3 residues: CAWRKTVNTEAFF. CDR3 in DNA: TGTGCCTGGAGGAAGACAGTGAACACTGAAGCTTTCTTT.

A few counts support this clonotype. V is TRBV12-3 or TRBV12-4 and J is TRBJ2-7; no reliable D call. V gave up 2 bases and J gave up 5 bases, with 10 bases separating them. CDR3 length: 13 amino acids. DNA of the CDR3: TGTGCCAGCAGTTTAAGACAAGGAAACGAGCAGTACTTC. This translates into CASSLRQGNEQYF.

This clonotype appeared a few times. The CDR3 reads CAISESLTGVPQHF. The CDR3 DNA follows: TGTGCCATCAGTGAGTCTTTGACAGGGGTGCCCCAGCATTTT. V usage is TRBV10-3 and J usage is TRBJ1-5, with 8 bases identical to TRBD1. This CDR3 spans 14 amino acids. The junction had 4 bases not matched to a gene; V was cut back by 0 bases and J by 9 bases. Germline CDR1 ENHRY, CDR2 SYGVKD.

This clonotype occurred a few times. This chain uses TRBV5-4 with TRBJ2-3, with D tentatively TRBD2 (6 bases). CDR1 is SGHNT and CDR2 is YYREEE in the germline V gene (reference sequence). The CDR3 has 15 amino acids. Between the trimmed V and J ends, which lost 1 base and 3 bases, there was a span of 12 bases. The CDR3 DNA sequence: TGTGCCAGCAGCTTGTACCCGGGAGAGACAGATACGCAGTATTTT. Protein sequence: CASSLYPGETDTQYF.

This clonotype was seen a handful of times. The chain is built from TRBV28 and TRBJ1-3; TRBD1 agrees at 9 bases. With 7 bases clipped from V and 0 bases from J, the junction kept 1 base outside the gene matches. The CDR3 loop spans 14 amino acids. Germline loops: CDR1 MDHEN, CDR2 SYDVKM. The CDR3 sequence is CASNRGLSGNTIYF. For the CDR3, the DNA is TGTGCCAGCAACAGGGGGCTCTCTGGAAACACCATATATTTT.

This clonotype was counted at least ten times. The rearrangement joins TRBV6-5 to TRBJ2-3, with 11 positions matching TRBD2. The CDR3 length is 14 residues. The J segment lost 0 bases and the V segment lost 10 bases, leaving 3 bases of the junction unmatched. Germline values: CDR1 MNHEY, CDR2 SVGAGI. The CDR3 loop is CATRLAGSTDTQYF. As DNA, the CDR3 is TGTGCCACCCGACTAGCGGGGAGCACAGATACGCAGTATTTT.